This T cell receptor (beta chain) came from a study of cytomegalovirus exposure and HLA in healthy donors. Overall study context: Membership in the Caucasian-associated ancestry cluster was found for about 80% of 350 to 450 genotyped donors.

Trimming took 0 bases from V and 6 from J, leaving 12 bases between them. Germline CDR1 LGHNA, CDR2 YNFKEQ. CDR3 length: 14 residues. Turning to this clone: The antigen remains unidentified.

With 60 Vbeta and 13 Jbeta primers, the PCR was carried out. Libraries were prepared by immunoSEQ multiplex PCR; TCRdb keeps only in-frame clonotypes and omits some of them. The sample's table shows 150,000 to 200,000 clones. Whole-study findings and limits: Across HLA loci, a later analysis found differing TCR association rates, with DRB1 most and HLA-C fewest.

The TCR originated in a man younger than 45 in good health and CMV-seronegative. The sequencing input was PBMCs. The V and J genes are TRBV4-2 and TRBJ2-7; D is perhaps TRBD1 (6 bases). In DNA, the CDR3 is TGTGCCAGCAGCCAAGACAGGGGACCGGCCGAGCAGTACTTC. The encoded protein is CASSQDRGPAEQYF.